This is a list of T cell receptor beta chains from one sample in a study of post-analysis software for immune sequencing data. One entry per CDR3 protein results from TCRdb running MiXCR on the PCR reads. The profile covers about 820,000 distinct CDR3 sequences, with roughly 50% appearing a single time and around 4.5% taken by the ten largest. The source material was blood. These receptors were collected from a girl aged 10-17 years with multiple sclerosis. Each CDR3 is given with its conserved first and last residue. Each record gives: CDR3 DNA, CDR3 protein, J gene, D gene, clone size, V gene. A D gene is named only where the DNA matches it firmly. The size of a clone is reported for some rows only, either as once, few or many, or as a class for expanded clones.

cdr3_nt: TGCGCCAGCAGCCTGTCTGAGGGGGCAAGGGGTGAAGCTTTCTTT
cdr3_aa: CASSLSEGARGEAFF
j_call: TRBJ1-1
d_call: TRBD1
clone_size: once
v_call: TRBV4-1

cdr3_nt: TGTGCCAGCAGTTATACAGGGGACCTGAACACTGAAGCTTTCTTT
cdr3_aa: CASSYTGDLNTEAFF
j_call: TRBJ1-1
d_call: TRBD1
clone_size: -
v_call: TRBV6-5

cdr3_nt: TGTGCCAGCAGTGCCGGGGCCTCCTACAATGAGCAGTTCTTC
cdr3_aa: CASSAGASYNEQFF
j_call: TRBJ2-1
d_call: -
clone_size: few
v_call: TRBV7-3

cdr3_nt: TGTGCCAGCAGCCCGGGGGCGAGCGGGACAGCCAAAAACATTCAGTACTTC
cdr3_aa: CASSPGASGTAKNIQYF
j_call: TRBJ2-4
d_call: -
clone_size: few
v_call: TRBV7-2

cdr3_nt: TGCAGCGTTGTAGGGGGGCCATCCTCCAGTGAGCAGTTCTTC
cdr3_aa: CSVVGGPSSSEQFF
j_call: TRBJ2-1
d_call: -
clone_size: once
v_call: TRBV29-1

cdr3_nt: TGCGCCAGCAGCACACAGGGAGCTAACTATGGCTGCACCTTC
cdr3_aa: CASSTQGANYGCTF
j_call: TRBJ1-2
d_call: -
clone_size: -
v_call: TRBV5-1

cdr3_nt: TGCAGCGTCGCGGAAGTGAATGAGCAGTTCTTC
cdr3_aa: CSVAEVNEQFF
j_call: TRBJ2-1
d_call: -
clone_size: -
v_call: TRBV29-1

cdr3_nt: TGCAGCGTTGAAAGGCGGGGAAAAGGCTACACCTTC
cdr3_aa: CSVERRGKGYTF
j_call: TRBJ1-2
d_call: -
clone_size: -
v_call: TRBV29-1

cdr3_nt: TGCAGCGCCTCCGACAGGGCCGGAACTAACTATGGCTACACCTTC
cdr3_aa: CSASDRAGTNYGYTF
j_call: TRBJ1-2
d_call: TRBD1
clone_size: -
v_call: TRBV29-1

cdr3_nt: TGTGCCAGCAGTTTCGTGCTAGGGGGGAGTAAAGAGACCCAGTACTTC
cdr3_aa: CASSFVLGGSKETQYF
j_call: TRBJ2-5
d_call: -
clone_size: few
v_call: TRBV12-3/TRBV12-4

cdr3_nt: TGTGCCACCAGCTTGGGACTAGCGGCCTCCTACGAGCAGTACTTC
cdr3_aa: CATSLGLAASYEQYF
j_call: TRBJ2-7
d_call: TRBD2
clone_size: once
v_call: TRBV15

cdr3_nt: TGCGCCAGCAGCGAGGGACTAGCGATAGATACGCAGTATTTT
cdr3_aa: CASSEGLAIDTQYF
j_call: TRBJ2-3
d_call: TRBD2
clone_size: -
v_call: TRBV5-1

cdr3_nt: TGCAGTGCATTATCGACTAGCGGAAGCACAGATACGCAGTATTTT
cdr3_aa: CSALSTSGSTDTQYF
j_call: TRBJ2-3
d_call: TRBD2
clone_size: -
v_call: TRBV20-1

cdr3_nt: TGCGCCAGCAGCTATGGGGCAGGGGGCTACGAGCAGTACTTC
cdr3_aa: CASSYGAGGYEQYF
j_call: TRBJ2-7
d_call: TRBD1
clone_size: -
v_call: TRBV5-1

cdr3_nt: TGTGCCAGCACCCGACCCGGATACGAGCAGTACTTC
cdr3_aa: CASTRPGYEQYF
j_call: TRBJ2-7
d_call: -
clone_size: few
v_call: TRBV13

cdr3_nt: TGCAGTGCCCTCGGGGTCAGCGGCTCCTACGAGCAGTACTTC
cdr3_aa: CSALGVSGSYEQYF
j_call: TRBJ2-7
d_call: -
clone_size: -
v_call: TRBV20-1

cdr3_nt: TGTGCCAGCAGCTTAAGACCGAGTTACAATGGGCAGTTCTTC
cdr3_aa: CASSLRPSYNGQFF
j_call: TRBJ2-1
d_call: -
clone_size: -
v_call: TRBV7-3

cdr3_nt: TGCGCCAGCAGCTTGGGAGCGGGAGGCGATGAGCAGTTCTTC
cdr3_aa: CASSLGAGGDEQFF
j_call: TRBJ2-1
d_call: TRBD2
clone_size: -
v_call: TRBV5-1

cdr3_nt: TGCGCCAGCAGCTTGTACCTGCGAGGGGTCAGGCAAGAGACCCAGTACTTC
cdr3_aa: CASSLYLRGVRQETQYF
j_call: TRBJ2-5
d_call: -
clone_size: -
v_call: TRBV5-1

cdr3_nt: TGCAGCGTTGCCGCCGGGACCTTAATGCATGGGCAGTACTTC
cdr3_aa: CSVAAGTLMHGQYF
j_call: TRBJ2-5
d_call: -
clone_size: -
v_call: TRBV29-1

cdr3_nt: TGTGCCAGCAGCTTAGGGACTAGCGGATACTACGAGCAGTACTTC
cdr3_aa: CASSLGTSGYYEQYF
j_call: TRBJ2-7
d_call: TRBD2
clone_size: few
v_call: TRBV11-2

cdr3_nt: TGCAGTGCTAGAGGGTGGGACAGGGGCAGCGAGCAGTACTTC
cdr3_aa: CSARGWDRGSEQYF
j_call: TRBJ2-7
d_call: TRBD1
clone_size: -
v_call: TRBV20-1

cdr3_nt: TGCGCCAGCAGAGTGGGGGCAGGCGACGAGCAGTACTTC
cdr3_aa: CASRVGAGDEQYF
j_call: TRBJ2-7
d_call: -
clone_size: -
v_call: TRBV10-2

cdr3_nt: TGCAGTGCGAAGGGCGCGCAGACCCCCTCCTACGAGCAGTACTTC
cdr3_aa: CSAKGAQTPSYEQYF
j_call: TRBJ2-7
d_call: -
clone_size: -
v_call: TRBV20-1

cdr3_nt: TGTGCCAGCAGTTTAGGGGGGACAAGAACAACCTACGAGCAGTACTTC
cdr3_aa: CASSLGGTRTTYEQYF
j_call: TRBJ2-7
d_call: -
clone_size: few
v_call: TRBV12-3/TRBV12-4

cdr3_nt: TGCAGTGCGGTTAGTATGGGTGAGCAGTTCTTC
cdr3_aa: CSAVSMGEQFF
j_call: TRBJ2-1
d_call: -
clone_size: -
v_call: TRBV20-1

cdr3_nt: TGTGCCAGCAGTCCACAGGGGATTGAGCAGTTCTTC
cdr3_aa: CASSPQGIEQFF
j_call: TRBJ2-1
d_call: TRBD1
clone_size: few
v_call: TRBV12-3/TRBV12-4

cdr3_nt: TGTGCCAGCAGCTTTCTAGCGGGAGGTTTTTTAGAGCAGTACTTC
cdr3_aa: CASSFLAGGFLEQYF
j_call: TRBJ2-7
d_call: TRBD2
clone_size: -
v_call: TRBV7-2

cdr3_nt: TGCAGTGCTAAAGGTTCGCGCTCTGGGGCCAACGTCCTGACTTTC
cdr3_aa: CSAKGSRSGANVLTF
j_call: TRBJ2-6
d_call: -
clone_size: -
v_call: TRBV20-1

cdr3_nt: TGTGCCAGCAGCCCACCGGACTTTTACAATGAGCAGTTCTTC
cdr3_aa: CASSPPDFYNEQFF
j_call: TRBJ2-1
d_call: -
clone_size: -
v_call: TRBV4-2

cdr3_nt: TGTGCCAGCAGCGAGGGGGGGAGGGAGTCAGATACGCAGTATTTT
cdr3_aa: CASSEGGRESDTQYF
j_call: TRBJ2-3
d_call: -
clone_size: -
v_call: TRBV6-6

cdr3_nt: TGCAGTGCTAGTAGTGACGAGGGAAACTACAATGAGCAGTTCTTC
cdr3_aa: CSASSDEGNYNEQFF
j_call: TRBJ2-1
d_call: -
clone_size: once
v_call: TRBV20-1

cdr3_nt: TGCGCCTGGCGCCCCCGGGGACAGGGGACGAACTACACCTTC
cdr3_aa: CAWRPRGQGTNYTF
j_call: TRBJ1-2
d_call: TRBD1
clone_size: few
v_call: TRBV5-1

cdr3_nt: TGTGCCAGCGCGCAACAGGCGGTTAGCTCCTACAATGAGCAGTTCTTC
cdr3_aa: CASAQQAVSSYNEQFF
j_call: TRBJ2-1
d_call: -
clone_size: -
v_call: TRBV12-3/TRBV12-4

cdr3_nt: TGTGCCAGCGCGAGGGGGGACTCTCAGGGGTGGTACGAGCAGTACTTC
cdr3_aa: CASARGDSQGWYEQYF
j_call: TRBJ2-7
d_call: -
clone_size: -
v_call: TRBV7-6

cdr3_nt: TGTGCCAGCAGGTACCCTGGACTAGCGGGAGGGTATGAGCAGTTCTTC
cdr3_aa: CASRYPGLAGGYEQFF
j_call: TRBJ2-1
d_call: TRBD2
clone_size: -
v_call: TRBV6-6

cdr3_nt: TGTGCCAGCAGTCCGGACGGACAGGGGAGCAGCGGCTACACCTTC
cdr3_aa: CASSPDGQGSSGYTF
j_call: TRBJ1-2
d_call: TRBD1
clone_size: few
v_call: TRBV6-5

cdr3_nt: TGTGCCAGCTCACCATCTCCGGGCCAATTAAGCAATCAGCCCCAGCATTTT
cdr3_aa: CASSPSPGQLSNQPQHF
j_call: TRBJ1-5
d_call: -
clone_size: -
v_call: TRBV18

cdr3_nt: TGTGCCAGCAGCTTAGCCATCGGGACCCCTTACGAGCAGTACTTC
cdr3_aa: CASSLAIGTPYEQYF
j_call: TRBJ2-7
d_call: -
clone_size: -
v_call: TRBV11-1

cdr3_nt: TGCAGCCCCCTGAGGGCACAAGAGACCCAGTACTTC
cdr3_aa: CSPLRAQETQYF
j_call: TRBJ2-5
d_call: -
clone_size: -
v_call: TRBV20-1

cdr3_nt: TGCAGTGCCCTAGCCGGTCCAAAGAACACTGAAGCTTTCTTT
cdr3_aa: CSALAGPKNTEAFF
j_call: TRBJ1-1
d_call: -
clone_size: -
v_call: TRBV20-1

cdr3_nt: TGCGCCAGCAGCTCCTGGACAGAAGAGACCCAGTACTTC
cdr3_aa: CASSSWTEETQYF
j_call: TRBJ2-5
d_call: -
clone_size: -
v_call: TRBV5-1